Listed here are 5 T cell receptor beta chains from one sample, sequenced in a study of blood T cells in healthy people across ages. Sample-barcoded 5' priming and a J-beta primer mix drove a second PCR of roughly 6 to 12 cycles. MiXCR was run by TCRdb on the 5' RACE reads, yielding one entry per CDR3 protein. Of about 1.8 million distinct CDR3 sequences listed, approximately 50% are singletons. The sample was blood. Every receptor here comes from a woman in her forties in good health.

V usage is TRBV28 and J usage is TRBJ2-7, with D possibly being TRBD2 (7 bases). CDR1 MDHEN and CDR2 SYDVKM come from the germline V gene. Trimming cost V 6 bases and J 3 bases, with 24 bases left between them. This CDR3 is built from 17 residues. CDR3 in amino acids: CASSLYRARGGCYEQYF. The CDR3 bases are TGTGCCAGCAGCCTATACAGAGCCAGGGGAGGGTGCTACGAGCAGTACTTC.

In its sample, this clonotype was seen a few times. The rearrangement uses TRBV29-1 and TRBJ2-3; D call uncertain. The V end lost 7 bases, the J end lost 6 bases, and 8 bases lay between the germline ends. In germline, CDR1 is SQVTM, CDR2 ANQGSEA. The CDR3 has 10 amino acids. The CDR3 DNA sequence: TGCAGCGCTGGATCGGATACGCAGTATTTT. This sequence encodes CSAGSDTQYF.

The chain joins TRBV4-3 to TRBJ2-3; no reliable D call. V lost 0 bases to trimming and J lost 2 bases, with 18 bases between them. The CDR3 spans 18 residues. CDR1 is LGHNA, CDR2 YSLEER, per germline. The CDR3 DNA sequence: TGCGCCAGCAGCCAAGATGGGGTTATCGGCAGTTCCACAGATACGCAGTATTTT. It encodes CASSQDGVIGSSTDTQYF.

This clonotype was seen a few times. This rearrangement joins TRBV7-2 to TRBJ1-1; no clear D. From germline, CDR1 is SGHTA and CDR2 FQGNSA. The ends were cut back, 3 bases at V and 4 bases at J, with 6 bases in the middle. The CDR3 consists of 12 residues. The CDR3 protein is CASSFWTTEAFF. The CDR3 DNA follows: TGTGCCAGCAGCTTCTGGACCACTGAAGCTTTCTTT. The full variable domain, in which reference TRBV7-2 and TRBJ1-1 provide the parts outside the CDR3, is GAGVSQSPSNKVTEKGKDVELRCDPISGHTALYWYRQSLGQGLEFLIYFQGNSAPDKSGLPSDRFSAERTGGSVSTLTIQRTQQEDSAVYLCASSFWTTEAFFGQGTRLTVV.

The chain recombines TRBV7-8 with TRBJ2-3, with D maybe TRBD1 (5 bases). Looked up from germline, CDR1 is SGHVS and CDR2 is FQNEAQ. The V gene lost 6 bases and the J gene lost 4 bases, with 11 bases spanning the gap. This CDR3 region has 13 residues. For the CDR3, the DNA is TGTGCCAGCAGACCCGCGACAGCAGATACGCAGTATTTT. It is translated as CASRPATADTQYF.